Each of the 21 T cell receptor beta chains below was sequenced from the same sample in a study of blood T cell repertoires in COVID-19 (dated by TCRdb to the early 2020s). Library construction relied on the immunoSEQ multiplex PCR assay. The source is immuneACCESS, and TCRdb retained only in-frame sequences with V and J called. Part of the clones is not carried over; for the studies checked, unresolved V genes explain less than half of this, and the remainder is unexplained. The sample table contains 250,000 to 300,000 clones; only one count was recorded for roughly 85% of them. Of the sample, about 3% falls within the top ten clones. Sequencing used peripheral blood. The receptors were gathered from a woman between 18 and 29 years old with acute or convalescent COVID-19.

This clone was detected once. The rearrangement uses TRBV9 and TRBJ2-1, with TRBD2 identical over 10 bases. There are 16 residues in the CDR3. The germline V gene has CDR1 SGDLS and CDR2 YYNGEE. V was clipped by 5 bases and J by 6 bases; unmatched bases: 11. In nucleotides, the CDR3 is TGTGCCAGCAGTTCCGGGACTAGCGCAGAGGTCAATGAGCAGTTCTTC. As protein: CASSSGTSAEVNEQFF.

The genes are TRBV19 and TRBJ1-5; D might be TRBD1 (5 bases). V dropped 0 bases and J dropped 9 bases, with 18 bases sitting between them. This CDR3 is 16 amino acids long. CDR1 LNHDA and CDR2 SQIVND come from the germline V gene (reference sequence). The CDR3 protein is CASSIESGGILWPQHF. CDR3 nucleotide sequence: TGTGCCAGTAGTATAGAGTCGGGGGGGATTCTGTGGCCCCAGCATTTT.

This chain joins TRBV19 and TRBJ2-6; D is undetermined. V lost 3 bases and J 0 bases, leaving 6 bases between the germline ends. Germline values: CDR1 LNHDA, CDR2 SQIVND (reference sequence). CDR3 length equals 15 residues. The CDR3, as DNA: TGTGCCAGTAGTATCTCAGACTCTGGGGCCAACGTCCTGACTTTC. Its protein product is CASSISDSGANVLTF.

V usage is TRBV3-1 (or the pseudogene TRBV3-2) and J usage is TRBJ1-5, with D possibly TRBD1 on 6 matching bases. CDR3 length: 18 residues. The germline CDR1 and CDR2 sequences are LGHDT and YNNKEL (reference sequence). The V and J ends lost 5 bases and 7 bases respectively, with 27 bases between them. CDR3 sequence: CASSEWTRGKGLKQPQHF. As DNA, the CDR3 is TGTGCCAGCAGCGAATGGACCAGGGGAAAGGGCCTTAAGCAGCCCCAGCATTTT.

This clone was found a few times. In DNA form, the CDR3 reads TGTGCCAGCATACAGGGGGCGCGAGGAAACACCATATATTTT. It is translated as CASIQGARGNTIYF. This sequence joins TRBV28 and TRBJ1-3, with 9 bases lining up with TRBD1. The CDR3 sequence is 14 residues long. Germline V gene data show CDR1 as MDHEN and CDR2 as SYDVKM. Germline trimming cut 7 bases from V and 4 bases from J; bases unmatched to any gene: 5.

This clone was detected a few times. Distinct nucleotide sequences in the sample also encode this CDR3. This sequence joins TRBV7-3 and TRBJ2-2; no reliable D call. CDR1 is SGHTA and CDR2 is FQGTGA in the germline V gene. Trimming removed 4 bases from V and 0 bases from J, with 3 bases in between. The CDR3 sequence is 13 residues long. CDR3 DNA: TGTGCCAGCAGCTCTCCGAACACCGGGGAGCTGTTTTTT. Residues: CASSSPNTGELFF.

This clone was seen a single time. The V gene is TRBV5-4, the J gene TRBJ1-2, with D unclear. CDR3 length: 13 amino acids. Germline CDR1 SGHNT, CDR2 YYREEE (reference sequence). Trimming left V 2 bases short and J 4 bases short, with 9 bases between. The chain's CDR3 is CASSFGSGYGYTF. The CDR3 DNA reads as TGTGCCAGCAGCTTTGGTTCAGGCTATGGCTACACCTTC.

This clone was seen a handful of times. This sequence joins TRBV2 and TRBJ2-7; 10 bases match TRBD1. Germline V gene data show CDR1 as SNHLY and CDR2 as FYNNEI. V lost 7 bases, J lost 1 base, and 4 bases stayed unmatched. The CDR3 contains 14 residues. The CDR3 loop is CASTRTGGSYEQYF. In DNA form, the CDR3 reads TGTGCCAGCACCAGGACAGGGGGGTCCTACGAGCAGTACTTC. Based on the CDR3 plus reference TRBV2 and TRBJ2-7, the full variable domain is EPEVTQTPSHQVTQMGQEVILRCVPISNHLYFYWYRQILGQKVEFLVSFYNNEISEKSEIFDDQFSVERPDGSNFTLKIRSTKLEDSAMYFCASTRTGGSYEQYFGPGTRLTVT.

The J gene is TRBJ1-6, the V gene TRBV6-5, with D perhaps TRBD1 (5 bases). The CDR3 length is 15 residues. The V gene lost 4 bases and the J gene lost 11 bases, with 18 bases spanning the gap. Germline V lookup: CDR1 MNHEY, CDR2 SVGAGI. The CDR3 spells CASSWEGRGKTPLHF. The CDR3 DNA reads TGTGCCAGCAGTTGGGAGGGACGGGGGAAAACACCCCTCCACTTT.

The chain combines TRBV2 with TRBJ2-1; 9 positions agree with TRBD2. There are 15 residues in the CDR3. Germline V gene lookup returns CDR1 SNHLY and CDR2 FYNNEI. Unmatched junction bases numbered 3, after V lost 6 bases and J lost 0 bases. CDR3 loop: CASRGSGSSYNEQFF. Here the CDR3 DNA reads TGTGCCAGCAGGGGTAGCGGGAGCTCCTACAATGAGCAGTTCTTC.

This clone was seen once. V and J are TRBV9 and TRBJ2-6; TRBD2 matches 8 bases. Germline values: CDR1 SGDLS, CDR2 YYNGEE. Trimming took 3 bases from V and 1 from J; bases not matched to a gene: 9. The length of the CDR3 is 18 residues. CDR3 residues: CASSEGTSYDSGANVLTF. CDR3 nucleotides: TGTGCCAGCAGCGAGGGGACTAGTTATGATTCTGGGGCCAACGTCCTGACTTTC.

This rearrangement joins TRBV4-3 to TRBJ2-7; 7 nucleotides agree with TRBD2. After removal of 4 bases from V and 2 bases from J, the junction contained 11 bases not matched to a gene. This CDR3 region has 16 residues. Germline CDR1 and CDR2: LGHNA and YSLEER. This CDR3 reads CASSPPRLAETYEQYF. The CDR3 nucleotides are TGCGCCAGCAGCCCACCAAGACTAGCAGAAACCTACGAGCAGTACTTC.

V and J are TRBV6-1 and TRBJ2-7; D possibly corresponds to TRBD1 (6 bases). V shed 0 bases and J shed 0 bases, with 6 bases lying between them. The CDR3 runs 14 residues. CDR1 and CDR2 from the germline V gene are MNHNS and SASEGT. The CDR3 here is CASSEADSSYEQYF. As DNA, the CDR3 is TGTGCCAGCAGTGAAGCGGACAGCTCCTACGAGCAGTACTTC.

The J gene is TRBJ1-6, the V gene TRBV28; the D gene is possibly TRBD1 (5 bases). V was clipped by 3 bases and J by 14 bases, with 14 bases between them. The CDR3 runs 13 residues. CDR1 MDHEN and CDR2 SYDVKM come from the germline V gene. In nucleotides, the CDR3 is TGTGCCAGCAGTTTCGGGGGTTTGATCGCCCTCCACTTT. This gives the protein CASSFGGLIALHF. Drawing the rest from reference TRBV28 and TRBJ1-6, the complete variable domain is DVKVTQSSRYLVKRTGEKVFLECVQDMDHENMFWYRQDPGLGLRLIYFSYDVKMKEKGDIPEGYSVSREKKERFSLILESASTNQTSMYLCASSFGGLIALHFGNGTRLTVT.

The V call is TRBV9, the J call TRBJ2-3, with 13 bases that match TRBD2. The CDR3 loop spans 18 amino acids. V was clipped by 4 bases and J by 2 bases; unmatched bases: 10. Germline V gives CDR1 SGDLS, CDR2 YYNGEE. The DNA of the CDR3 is TGTGCCAGCAGCAGAACAGGGGGACTAGCGGGACTCACAGATACGCAGTATTTT. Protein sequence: CASSRTGGLAGLTDTQYF. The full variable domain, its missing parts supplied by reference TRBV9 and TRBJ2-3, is DSGVTQTPKHLITATGQRVTLRCSPRSGDLSVYWYQQSLDQGLQFLIQYYNGEERAKGNILERFSAQQFPDLHSELNLSSLELGDSALYFCASSRTGGLAGLTDTQYFGPGTRLTVL.

This CDR3 is CASSLLGAQSEKLFF. CDR3 DNA: TGTGCCAGCAGTTTATTGGGGGCCCAGAGCGAAAAACTGTTTTTT. The chain carries TRBV27 and TRBJ1-4; TRBD1 might be the D (6 bases). Trimming cost V 1 base and J 8 bases, with 14 bases left between them. The CDR3 spans 15 residues. The germline gives CDR1 MNHEY, CDR2 SMNVEV (reference sequence). Together with reference TRBV27 and TRBJ1-4, the CDR3 gives the full variable domain: EAQVTQNPRYLITVTGKKLTVTCSQNMNHEYMSWYRQDPGLGLRQIYYSMNVEVTDKGDVPEGYKVSRKEKRNFPLILESPSPNQTSLYFCASSLLGAQSEKLFFGSGTQLSVL.

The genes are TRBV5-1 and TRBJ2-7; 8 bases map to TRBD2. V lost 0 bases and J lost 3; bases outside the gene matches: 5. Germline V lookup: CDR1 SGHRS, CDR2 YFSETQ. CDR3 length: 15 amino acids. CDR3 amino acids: CASSLGAGVNYEQYF. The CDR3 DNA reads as TGCGCCAGCAGCTTGGGAGCGGGAGTAAACTACGAGCAGTACTTC.

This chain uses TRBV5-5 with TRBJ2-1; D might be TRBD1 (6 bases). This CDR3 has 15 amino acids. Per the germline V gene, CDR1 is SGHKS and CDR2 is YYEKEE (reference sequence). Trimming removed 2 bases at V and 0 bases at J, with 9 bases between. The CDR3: CASSFAGDSYNEQFF. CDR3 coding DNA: TGTGCCAGCAGCTTTGCAGGGGACTCCTACAATGAGCAGTTCTTC.

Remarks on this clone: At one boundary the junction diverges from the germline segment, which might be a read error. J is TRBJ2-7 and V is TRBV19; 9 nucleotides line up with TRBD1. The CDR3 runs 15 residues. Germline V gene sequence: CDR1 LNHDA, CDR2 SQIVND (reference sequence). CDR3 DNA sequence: TGTGCCAGTAGTATATTCGAGGGACAGGGTTACGCGCAGTACTTC. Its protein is CASSIFEGQGYAQYF.

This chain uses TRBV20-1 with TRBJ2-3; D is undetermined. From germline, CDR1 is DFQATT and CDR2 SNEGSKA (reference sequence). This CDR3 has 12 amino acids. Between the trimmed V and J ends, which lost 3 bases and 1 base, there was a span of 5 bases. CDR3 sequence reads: CSASLGTDTQYF. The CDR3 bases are TGCAGTGCTAGTCTTGGCACAGATACGCAGTATTTT.

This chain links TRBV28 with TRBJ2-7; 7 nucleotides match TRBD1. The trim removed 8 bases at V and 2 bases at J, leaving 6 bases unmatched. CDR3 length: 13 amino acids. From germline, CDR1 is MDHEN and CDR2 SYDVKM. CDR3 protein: CASWTGFPYEQYF. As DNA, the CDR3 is TGTGCCAGCTGGACAGGCTTCCCCTACGAGCAGTACTTC.